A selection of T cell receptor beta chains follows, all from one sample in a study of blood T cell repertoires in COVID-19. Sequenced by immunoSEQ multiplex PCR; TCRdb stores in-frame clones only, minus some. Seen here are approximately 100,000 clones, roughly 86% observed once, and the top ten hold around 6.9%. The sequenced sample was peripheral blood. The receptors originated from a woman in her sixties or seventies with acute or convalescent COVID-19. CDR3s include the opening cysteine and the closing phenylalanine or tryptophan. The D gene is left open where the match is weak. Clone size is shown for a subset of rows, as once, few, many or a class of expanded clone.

CDR3nt: TGTGCCATCAGTGAGTTGGGACTAGCGGGAGTCGACACCGGGGAGCTGTTTTTT
CDR3aa: CAISELGLAGVDTGELFF
d_gene: TRBD2
j_gene: TRBJ2-2
abundance: NA
v_gene: TRBV10-3

CDR3nt: TGTGCCAGCCGTTTACAGGGGTCCAATTCACCCCTCCACTTT
CDR3aa: CASRLQGSNSPLHF
d_gene: TRBD1
j_gene: TRBJ1-6
abundance: NA
v_gene: TRBV2

CDR3nt: TGCGCCAGCAGCTTGGAGGGGTCTTCCCAAGAGACCCAGTACTTC
CDR3aa: CASSLEGSSQETQYF
d_gene: NA
j_gene: TRBJ2-5
abundance: NA
v_gene: TRBV5-1

CDR3nt: TGTGCCACAGTGGGAGCAGGGGAGAGAGTAGGCTACACCTTC
CDR3aa: CATVGAGERVGYTF
d_gene: NA
j_gene: TRBJ1-2
abundance: NA
v_gene: TRBV6-5

CDR3nt: TGTGCCAGCAGTTTATCCCCTCTACCCTGGGGAGTTGTATCGAACACCGGGGAGCTGTTTTTT
CDR3aa: CASSLSPLPWGVVSNTGELFF
d_gene: NA
j_gene: TRBJ2-2
abundance: NA
v_gene: TRBV27

CDR3nt: TGCGCCAGCAGCTTGGATCCGGGGTATGGAAACACCATATATTTT
CDR3aa: CASSLDPGYGNTIYF
d_gene: NA
j_gene: TRBJ1-3
abundance: NA
v_gene: TRBV5-1

CDR3nt: TGTGCCACCAGCAGACTAGTGGCGCGCACAGATACGCAGTATTTT
CDR3aa: CATSRLVARTDTQYF
d_gene: NA
j_gene: TRBJ2-3
abundance: NA
v_gene: TRBV15

CDR3nt: TGTGCCAGCAGCCCGTGGGGACTAGCGGGAGTCAATGAGCAGTTCTTC
CDR3aa: CASSPWGLAGVNEQFF
d_gene: TRBD2
j_gene: TRBJ2-1
abundance: NA
v_gene: TRBV11-2

CDR3nt: TGTGCCAGCAGTCGGGAGTCTGGAAACACCATATATTTT
CDR3aa: CASSRESGNTIYF
d_gene: NA
j_gene: TRBJ1-3
abundance: once
v_gene: TRBV2

CDR3nt: TGTGCCAGCAGTGACCGGACAGGTGCCCTTGGCTACACCTTC
CDR3aa: CASSDRTGALGYTF
d_gene: TRBD1
j_gene: TRBJ1-2
abundance: NA
v_gene: TRBV28

CDR3nt: TGTGCCAGCAGCTTAGTTCAGTACAATGAGCAGTTCTTC
CDR3aa: CASSLVQYNEQFF
d_gene: NA
j_gene: TRBJ2-1
abundance: NA
v_gene: TRBV7-2

CDR3nt: TGTGCCTCGAGGGTTATCGACACTGAAGCTTTCTTT
CDR3aa: CASRVIDTEAFF
d_gene: NA
j_gene: TRBJ1-1
abundance: NA
v_gene: TRBV28

CDR3nt: TGTGCCAGTAGTATCCAAGGGGCGCGAACCGGGGAGCTGTTTTTT
CDR3aa: CASSIQGARTGELFF
d_gene: NA
j_gene: TRBJ2-2
abundance: NA
v_gene: TRBV19

CDR3nt: TGCGCCAGCAGCATCTCCGGGACTAGCGGGAGTCGCCTTCTAGCCAAAAACATTCAGTACTTC
CDR3aa: CASSISGTSGSRLLAKNIQYF
d_gene: TRBD2
j_gene: TRBJ2-4
abundance: NA
v_gene: TRBV5-1

CDR3nt: TGTGCCAGCAGTTTTCTAGCGGGAAGCACAGATACGCAGTATTTT
CDR3aa: CASSFLAGSTDTQYF
d_gene: TRBD2
j_gene: TRBJ2-3
abundance: NA
v_gene: TRBV27

CDR3nt: TGTGCCAGCACCCGCTACAATGAGCAGTTCTTC
CDR3aa: CASTRYNEQFF
d_gene: NA
j_gene: TRBJ2-1
abundance: NA
v_gene: TRBV2

CDR3nt: TGTGCCAGCAGCCCGGTGAGGTTTGGAAGGGGTCTGAACACTGAAGCTTTCTTT
CDR3aa: CASSPVRFGRGLNTEAFF
d_gene: NA
j_gene: TRBJ1-1
abundance: few
v_gene: TRBV7-9

CDR3nt: TGTGCCAGCTCACAGTCTAGCGGGCGCCTCTCCTACAATGAGCAGTTCTTC
CDR3aa: CASSQSSGRLSYNEQFF
d_gene: TRBD2
j_gene: TRBJ2-1
abundance: NA
v_gene: TRBV18

CDR3nt: TGTGCCAGTACTCTGGCAGCGGCACGAGCGAACACCGGGGAGCTGTTTTTT
CDR3aa: CASTLAAARANTGELFF
d_gene: NA
j_gene: TRBJ2-2
abundance: NA
v_gene: TRBV19

CDR3nt: TGTGCCAGCAGCTGGCCGGGACAGGGGGTGTCTGAAGCTTTCTTT
CDR3aa: CASSWPGQGVSEAFF
d_gene: TRBD1
j_gene: TRBJ1-1
abundance: NA
v_gene: TRBV7-9

CDR3nt: TGTGCCAGCTCACTTGGCAGGGTGGATGAGCAGTTCTTC
CDR3aa: CASSLGRVDEQFF
d_gene: NA
j_gene: TRBJ2-1
abundance: NA
v_gene: TRBV18

CDR3nt: TGCGCCAGCAGCTTGCAGGCGAACACTGAAGCTTTCTTT
CDR3aa: CASSLQANTEAFF
d_gene: NA
j_gene: TRBJ1-1
abundance: NA
v_gene: TRBV5-1

CDR3nt: TGTGCCAGCAGTTATGACTTAAACAGGGGGACTGAAGCTTTCTTT
CDR3aa: CASSYDLNRGTEAFF
d_gene: TRBD1
j_gene: TRBJ1-1
abundance: NA
v_gene: TRBV6-5

CDR3nt: TGTGCCAGCAGCGTTCGGACAGGGATGAACTATGGCTACACCTTC
CDR3aa: CASSVRTGMNYGYTF
d_gene: TRBD1
j_gene: TRBJ1-2
abundance: few
v_gene: TRBV9

CDR3nt: TGTGCCAGCTCGGACAGCTCCTACAATGAGCAGTTCTTC
CDR3aa: CASSDSSYNEQFF
d_gene: NA
j_gene: TRBJ2-1
abundance: NA
v_gene: TRBV12-3/TRBV12-4

CDR3nt: TGTGCCATCAGTAATACTGAACTCTCTGGAAACACCATATATTTT
CDR3aa: CAISNTELSGNTIYF
d_gene: NA
j_gene: TRBJ1-3
abundance: NA
v_gene: TRBV10-3

CDR3nt: TGCAGCGTTCCCTCGGTCTTTAACACCGGGGAGCTGTTTTTT
CDR3aa: CSVPSVFNTGELFF
d_gene: NA
j_gene: TRBJ2-2
abundance: few
v_gene: TRBV29-1

CDR3nt: TGTGCCAGCAGCCAAGGATACGGTGGGTGGGCAGGAATGTTATTC
CDR3aa: CASSQGYGGWAGMLF
d_gene: NA
j_gene: TRBJ1-2
abundance: NA
v_gene: TRBV3-1/TRBV3-2

CDR3nt: TGTGCCAGCTCTCTTCAAACCGGGAATTCACCCCTCCACTTT
CDR3aa: CASSLQTGNSPLHF
d_gene: NA
j_gene: TRBJ1-6
abundance: NA
v_gene: TRBV18